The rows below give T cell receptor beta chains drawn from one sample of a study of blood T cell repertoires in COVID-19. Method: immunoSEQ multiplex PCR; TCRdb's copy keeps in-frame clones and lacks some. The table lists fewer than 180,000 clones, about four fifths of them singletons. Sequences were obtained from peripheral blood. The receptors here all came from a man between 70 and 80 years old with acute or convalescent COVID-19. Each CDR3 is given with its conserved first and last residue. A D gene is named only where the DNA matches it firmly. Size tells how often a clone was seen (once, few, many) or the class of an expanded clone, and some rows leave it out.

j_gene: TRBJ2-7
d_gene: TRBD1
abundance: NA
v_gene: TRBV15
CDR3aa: CATSRDRDSPYEQYF
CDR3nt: TGTGCCACCAGCAGAGATCGGGACAGTCCCTACGAGCAGTACTTC

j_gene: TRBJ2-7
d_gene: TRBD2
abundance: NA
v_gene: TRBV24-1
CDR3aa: CATSDGASGRYEQYF
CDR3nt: TGTGCCACCAGTGACGGGGCTAGCGGGAGATACGAGCAGTACTTC

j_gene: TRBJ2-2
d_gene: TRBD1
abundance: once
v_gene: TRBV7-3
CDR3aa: CASSPPGQGGTGELFF
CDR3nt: TGTGCCAGCAGCCCTCCGGGACAGGGGGGAACCGGGGAGCTGTTTTTT

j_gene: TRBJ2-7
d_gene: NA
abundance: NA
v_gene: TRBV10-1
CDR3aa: CASSGQHSYEQYF
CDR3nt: TGCGCCAGCAGTGGACAACACTCCTACGAGCAGTACTTC

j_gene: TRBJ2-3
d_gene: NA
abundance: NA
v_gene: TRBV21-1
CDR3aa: CASSKKVGDSADTQYF
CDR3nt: TGTGCCAGCAGCAAAAAAGTAGGGGATTCGGCAGATACGCAGTATTTT

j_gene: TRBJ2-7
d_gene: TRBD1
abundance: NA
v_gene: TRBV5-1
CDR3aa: CASSQDRVPYEQYF
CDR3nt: TGCGCCAGCAGCCAGGACAGGGTACCCTACGAGCAGTACTTC

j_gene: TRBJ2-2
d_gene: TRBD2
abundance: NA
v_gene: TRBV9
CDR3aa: CASSILAGANTGELFF
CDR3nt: TGTGCCAGCAGCATCCTAGCGGGGGCTAACACCGGGGAGCTGTTTTTT

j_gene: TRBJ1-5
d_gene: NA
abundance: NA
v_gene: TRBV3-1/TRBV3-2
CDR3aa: CASSPTGLVNQPQHF
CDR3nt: TGTGCCAGCAGTCCCACAGGGCTGGTCAATCAGCCCCAGCATTTT

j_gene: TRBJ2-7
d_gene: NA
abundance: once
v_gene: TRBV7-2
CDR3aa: CASSGNGGSAYEQYF
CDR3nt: TGTGCCAGCAGCGGGAACGGGGGTTCGGCCTACGAGCAGTACTTC

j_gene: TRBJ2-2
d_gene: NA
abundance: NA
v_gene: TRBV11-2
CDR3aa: CASSTRSIDTGELFF
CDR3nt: TGTGCCAGCAGCACAAGATCCATTGACACCGGGGAGCTGTTTTTT

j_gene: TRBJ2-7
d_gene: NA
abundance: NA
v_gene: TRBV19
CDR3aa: CASSKAGLSEQYF
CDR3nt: TGTGCCAGTAGTAAGGCTGGACTATCCGAGCAGTACTTC

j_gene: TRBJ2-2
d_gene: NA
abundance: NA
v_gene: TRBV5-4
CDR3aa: CASSPYWGRGDLRELFF
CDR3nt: TGTGCCAGCAGCCCCTATTGGGGCAGGGGCGATCTCCGGGAGCTGTTTTTT

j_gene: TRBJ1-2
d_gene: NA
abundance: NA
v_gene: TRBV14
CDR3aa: CASSQTGWANYGYTF
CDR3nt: TGTGCCAGCAGCCAAACAGGGTGGGCTAACTATGGCTACACCTTC

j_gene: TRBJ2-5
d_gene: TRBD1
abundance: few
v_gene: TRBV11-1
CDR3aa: CASKTGSETQYF
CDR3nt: TGTGCCAGCAAGACAGGGTCCGAGACCCAGTACTTC

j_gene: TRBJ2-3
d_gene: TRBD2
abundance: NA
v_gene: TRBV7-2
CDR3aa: CASSMTSGDTQYF
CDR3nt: TGTGCCAGCAGCATGACTAGCGGAGATACGCAGTATTTT

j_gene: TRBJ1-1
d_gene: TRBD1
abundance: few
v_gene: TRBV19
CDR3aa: CASSIRTGGMNTEAFF
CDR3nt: TGTGCCAGTAGTATCCGGACAGGGGGGATGAACACTGAAGCTTTCTTT

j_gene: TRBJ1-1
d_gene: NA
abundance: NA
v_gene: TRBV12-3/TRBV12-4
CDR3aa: CASSFTGNTEAFF
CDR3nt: TGTGCCAGCAGTTTTACTGGGAACACTGAAGCTTTCTTT

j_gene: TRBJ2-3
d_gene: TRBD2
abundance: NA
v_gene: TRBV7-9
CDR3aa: CASSFGGGDTQYF
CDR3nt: TGTGCCAGCAGCTTCGGCGGGGGAGATACGCAGTATTTT

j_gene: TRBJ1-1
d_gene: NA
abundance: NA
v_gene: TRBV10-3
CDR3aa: CAIKENDEAFF
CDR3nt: TGTGCCATCAAGGAGAATGATGAAGCTTTCTTT

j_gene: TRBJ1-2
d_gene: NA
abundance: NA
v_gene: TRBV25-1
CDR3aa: CASLAPELLYGYTF
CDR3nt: TGTGCCAGCCTCGCCCCCGAGTTGCTCTATGGCTACACCTTC

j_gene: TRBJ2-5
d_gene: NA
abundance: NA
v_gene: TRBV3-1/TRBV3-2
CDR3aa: CASSQGSRETQYF
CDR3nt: TGTGCCAGCAGCCAAGGGAGTCGAGAGACCCAGTACTTC

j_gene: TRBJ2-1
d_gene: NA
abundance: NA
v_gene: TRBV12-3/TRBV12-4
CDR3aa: CASSLLGGEQFF
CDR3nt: TGTGCCAGCAGTTTATTGGGGGGTGAGCAGTTCTTC

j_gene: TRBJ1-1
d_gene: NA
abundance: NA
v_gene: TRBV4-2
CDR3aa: CASSQAGTATEAFF
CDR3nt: TGTGCCAGCAGCCAGGCGGGGACGGCCACTGAAGCTTTCTTT

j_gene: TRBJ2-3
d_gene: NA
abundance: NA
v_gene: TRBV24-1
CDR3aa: CATSDWIRGEIADTQYF
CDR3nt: TGTGCCACCAGTGATTGGATCAGGGGAGAGATCGCAGATACGCAGTATTTT

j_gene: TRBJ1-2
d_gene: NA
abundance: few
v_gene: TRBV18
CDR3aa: CASSRSGESHGYTF
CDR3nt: TGTGCCAGCTCACGTAGCGGAGAATCTCATGGCTACACCTTC

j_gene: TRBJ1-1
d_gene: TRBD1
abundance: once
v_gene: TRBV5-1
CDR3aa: CASSSHGQGTEAFF
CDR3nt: TGCGCCAGCAGCTCCCACGGACAGGGCACTGAAGCTTTCTTT

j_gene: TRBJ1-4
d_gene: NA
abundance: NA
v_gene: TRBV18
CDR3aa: CASSPPESSNEKLFF
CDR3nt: TGTGCCAGCTCACCACCGGAGTCTTCGAATGAAAAACTGTTTTTT

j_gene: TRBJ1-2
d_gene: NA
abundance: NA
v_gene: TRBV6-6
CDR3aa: CASSGHANDYGYTF
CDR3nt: TGTGCCAGCAGTGGACACGCAAATGACTATGGCTACACCTTC

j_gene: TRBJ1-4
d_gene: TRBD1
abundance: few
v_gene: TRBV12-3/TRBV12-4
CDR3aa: CASSMDRSKLFF
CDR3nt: TGTGCCAGCAGCATGGACAGGTCCAAACTGTTTTTT

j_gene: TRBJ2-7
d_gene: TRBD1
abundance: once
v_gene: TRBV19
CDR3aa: CASSRDRGLYEQYF
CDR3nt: TGTGCCAGTAGTCGGGACAGGGGTTTGTACGAGCAGTACTTC

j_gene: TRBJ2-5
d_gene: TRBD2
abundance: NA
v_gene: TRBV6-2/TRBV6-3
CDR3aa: CASSSSGTQETQYF
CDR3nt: TGTGCCAGCAGTTCTAGCGGGACACAAGAGACCCAGTACTTC

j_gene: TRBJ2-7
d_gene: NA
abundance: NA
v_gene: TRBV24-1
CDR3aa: CATSDPLGGSYEQYF
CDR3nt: TGTGCCACCAGTGATCCGCTGGGGGGATCCTACGAGCAGTACTTC

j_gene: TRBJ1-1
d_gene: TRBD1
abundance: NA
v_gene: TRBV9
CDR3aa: CASSVGGQPNTEAFF
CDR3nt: TGTGCCAGCAGCGTAGGGGGACAGCCGAACACTGAAGCTTTCTTT

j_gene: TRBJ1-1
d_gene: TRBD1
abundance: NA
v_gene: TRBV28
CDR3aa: CASSRDRESEAFF
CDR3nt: TGTGCCAGCAGCCGGGACAGGGAATCTGAAGCTTTCTTT

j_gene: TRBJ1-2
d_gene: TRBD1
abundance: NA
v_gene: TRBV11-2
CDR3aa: CASSPRTGGSYGYTF
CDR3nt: TGTGCCAGCAGCCCCCGGACAGGGGGATCGTATGGCTACACCTTC

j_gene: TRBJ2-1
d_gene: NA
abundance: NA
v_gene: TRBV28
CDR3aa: CASSFLFGRGSEKGQFF
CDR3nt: TGTGCCAGCAGTTTTTTGTTTGGGAGGGGGTCCGAGAAAGGGCAGTTCTTC

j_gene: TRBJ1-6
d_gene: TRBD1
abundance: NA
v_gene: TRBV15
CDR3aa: CATSVGGVNSPLHF
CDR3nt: TGTGCCACCAGCGTAGGGGGCGTAAATTCACCCCTCCACTTT

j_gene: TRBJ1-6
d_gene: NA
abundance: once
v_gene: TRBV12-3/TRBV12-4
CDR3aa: CASTNQRRSPLHF
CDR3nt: TGTGCCAGCACAAATCAGCGGCGCTCACCCCTCCACTTT

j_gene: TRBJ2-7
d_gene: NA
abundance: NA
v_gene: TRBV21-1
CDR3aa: CASSRVSWVGVYEQYF
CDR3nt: TGTGCCAGCAGCAGGGTTTCTTGGGTCGGGGTCTACGAGCAGTACTTC

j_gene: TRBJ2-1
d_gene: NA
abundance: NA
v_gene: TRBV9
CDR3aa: CASSPSVGDVDNEQFF
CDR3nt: TGTGCCAGCAGCCCCTCCGTGGGAGATGTGGACAATGAGCAGTTCTTC

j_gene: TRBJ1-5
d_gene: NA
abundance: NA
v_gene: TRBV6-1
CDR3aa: CASSEAGAQPQHF
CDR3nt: TGTGCCAGCAGTGAAGCGGGAGCTCAGCCCCAGCATTTT

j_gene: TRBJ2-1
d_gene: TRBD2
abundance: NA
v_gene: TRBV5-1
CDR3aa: CASSSTGTSLPDEQFF
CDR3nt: TGCGCCAGCAGCTCTACCGGGACTAGCCTTCCGGATGAGCAGTTCTTC

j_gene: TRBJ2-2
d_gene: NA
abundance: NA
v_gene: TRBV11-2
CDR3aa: CASSRNQGTGELFF
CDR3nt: TGTGCCAGCAGCAGGAATCAGGGCACCGGGGAGCTGTTTTTT

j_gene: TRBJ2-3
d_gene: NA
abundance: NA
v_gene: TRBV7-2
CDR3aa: CASSKKPQGTDTQYF
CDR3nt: TGTGCCAGCAGCAAGAAACCCCAGGGGACAGATACGCAGTATTTT

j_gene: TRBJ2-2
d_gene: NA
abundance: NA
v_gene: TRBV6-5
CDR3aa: CASNPGVSGGELFF
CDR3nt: TGTGCCTCCAACCCGGGGGTAAGCGGCGGGGAGCTGTTTTTT

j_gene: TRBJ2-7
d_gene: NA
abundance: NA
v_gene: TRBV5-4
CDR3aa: CASSLPAGEQYF
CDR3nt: TGTGCCAGCAGCTTGCCGGCGGGCGAGCAGTACTTC

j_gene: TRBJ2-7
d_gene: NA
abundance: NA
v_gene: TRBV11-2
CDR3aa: CASSRPGQGGIYEQYF
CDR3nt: TGTGCCAGCAGCCGTCCTGGGCAGGGAGGAATCTACGAGCAGTACTTC

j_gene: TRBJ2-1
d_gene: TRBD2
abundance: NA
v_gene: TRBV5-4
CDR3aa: CASSQGSGRSYNEQFF
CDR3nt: TGTGCCAGCAGCCAAGGAAGCGGGAGGTCGTACAATGAGCAGTTCTTC

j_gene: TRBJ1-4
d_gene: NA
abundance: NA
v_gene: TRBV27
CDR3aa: CASSFWAGASTNEKLFF
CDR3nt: TGTGCCAGCAGTTTCTGGGCAGGGGCCTCAACTAATGAAAAACTGTTTTTT

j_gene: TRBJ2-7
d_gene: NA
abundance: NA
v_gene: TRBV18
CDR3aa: CASSPPGQGGEQYF
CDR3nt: TGTGCCAGCTCACCACCGGGGCAGGGAGGCGAGCAGTACTTC

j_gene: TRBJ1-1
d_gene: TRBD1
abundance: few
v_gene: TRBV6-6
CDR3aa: CASLSTQGGAFF
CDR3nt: TGTGCCAGCCTTTCTACTCAGGGGGGAGCTTTCTTT

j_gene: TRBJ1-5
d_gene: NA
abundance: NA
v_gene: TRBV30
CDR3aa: CAWSVRGGQPQHF
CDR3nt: TGTGCCTGGAGTGTACGGGGGGGTCAGCCCCAGCATTTT

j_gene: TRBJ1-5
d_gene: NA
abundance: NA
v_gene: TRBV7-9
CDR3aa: CASNGQPNQPQHF
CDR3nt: TGTGCCAGCAACGGACAGCCCAATCAGCCCCAGCATTTT